This T cell receptor (beta chain) derives from a study of tumor and adjacent non-tumor tissue in lung cancer. Study-wide context: Aged roughly 31 to 80 years, patients included fewer than 11 men and about 5 women with stage I to III disease.

Of note for this clonotype: Antigen unknown. One end of the junction does not line up with germline, which may come from a read error.

The study, taken as a whole, reports: Tumor repertoires had a smaller top 100 clone share than normal lung.

Per germline, CDR1 SGHAT and CDR2 FQNNGV. This CDR3 is built from 13 residues. A modified ARM-PCR protocol with three rounds of nested PCR amplified TCRbeta. One entry per CDR3 protein, called by TCRdb with MiXCR from the multiplex PCR reads. The sample lists more than 120,000 distinct CDR3 sequences; around 67% were seen once. The template was RNA from unsorted bulk tissue. The material sequenced was lung tumor tissue. The clonotype originates from a man aged 60-69 years with small cell lung cancer. The V call is TRBV11-2, the J call TRBJ1-1; perhaps TRBD1 as D (5 bases). This CDR3 reads CASSLTGATGAFF. CDR3 nucleotides: TGTGCCAGCAGCCTGACTGGGGCCACTGGAGCTTTCTTT. The variable domain in full, completed from reference TRBV11-2 and TRBJ1-1, reads EAGVAQSPRYKIIEKRQSVAFWCNPISGHATLYWYQQILGQGPKLLIQFQNNGVVDDSQLPKDRFSAERLKGVDSTLKIQPAKLEDSAVYLCASSLTGATGAFFGQGTRLTVV.